These 23 T cell receptor beta chains came from one sample sequenced in a study of human T cells and chemical hapten exposure. Each CDR3 protein is one row after TCRdb ran MiXCR on the RACE reads. The sample has 80,000 to 100,000 distinct CDR3 sequences, about 6.8% seen once. Time point denoted: patch test 1, 2 weeks after DPC sensitization. Treatment described: therapeutic diphenylcyclopropenone sensitization with weekly scalp DPC. The specimen comprised whole blood, sampled in connection with sensitization to the hapten diphenylcyclopropenone (DPC). Source of these receptors: a young woman with alopecia areata. Some clones in this sample may be carry-over from other donors' samples.

CDR3 region: CASSPSPPKTSPLHF. The CDR3 DNA follows: TGTGCCAGCTCACCGTCGCCCCCAAAAACTTCACCCCTCCACTTT. The V and J genes are TRBV18 and TRBJ1-6; D not certain. The CDR3 is made up of 15 amino acids. With 3 bases removed from V and 9 bases from J, the gap between germline ends came to 15 bases. Germline lookup yields CDR1 KGHSH and CDR2 LQKENI.

This chain links TRBV2 with TRBJ1-5; D is unclear. CDR3 length: 14 amino acids. From germline, CDR1 is SNHLY and CDR2 FYNNEI. Trimming pared 7 bases from V and 5 bases from J, leaving 15 bases between. The CDR3 spells CASIQSKWDQPQHF. Written as DNA, the CDR3 is TGTGCCAGCATTCAAAGCAAGTGGGATCAGCCCCAGCATTTT.

About this clonotype: Given a much more abundant clone one base away, this may be a read error. This rearrangement joins TRBV6-5 to TRBJ2-7; a weak D match, TRBD1 (5 bases). The ends were cut back, 4 bases at V and 6 bases at J, with 10 bases in the middle. This CDR3 contains 12 residues. Germline V gene lookup returns CDR1 MNHEY and CDR2 SVGAGI. The CDR3 region is CASSSGLVEQYF. CDR3 DNA: TGTGCCAGCAGTTCAGGGTTGGTCGAGCAGTACTTC.

V usage is TRBV30 and J usage is TRBJ2-1; D is possibly TRBD2 (7 bases). Deletions cut 0 bases from V and 9 bases from J, with 24 bases between. Germline assignment: CDR1 GTSNPN and CDR2 SVGIG (reference sequence). This CDR3 has 17 residues. The CDR3 DNA sequence: TGTGCCTGGAGTGTATGGAGGGGGGGGGCGGTGATCCGTGAGCAGTTCTTC. This sequence encodes CAWSVWRGGAVIREQFF.

This clonotype was detected a few times. J is TRBJ2-1 and V is TRBV5-1, with 9 bases fitting TRBD1. Germline lookup yields CDR1 SGHRS and CDR2 YFSETQ. V lost 3 bases, J lost 10 bases, and 8 bases stayed unmatched. The CDR3 extends over 14 amino acids. The CDR3 DNA sequence: TGCGCCAGCAGCTCCGGGACAGGGATACAGGAGCAGTTCTTC. Translating gives CASSSGTGIQEQFF.

This clonotype has only a few counts. The gene calls are TRBV19 and TRBJ2-3; 7 nucleotides line up with TRBD2. This CDR3 is 17 amino acids long. V trimming: 5 bases; J trimming: 1 base; junction bases outside the gene matches: 12. CDR1 and CDR2 (germline): LNHDA, SQIVND (reference sequence). The CDR3 nucleotides read TGTGCCAGTAGTCGAGGACTCGCTAGCGGCGGCACAGATACGCAGTATTTT. The encoded protein is CASSRGLASGGTDTQYF.

This clonotype was recorded many times. The genes are TRBV5-1 and TRBJ1-6; 12 bases are a match to TRBD1. V shed 4 bases, J shed 5 bases, and the junction held 1 base outside the gene matches. The CDR3 runs 15 residues. In germline, CDR1 is SGHRS, CDR2 YFSETQ. CDR3 protein: CASSGTGGNNSPLHF. CDR3 coding DNA: TGCGCCAGCAGCGGGACAGGGGGCAATAATTCACCCCTCCACTTT.

Ten or more counts support this clonotype. This chain uses TRBV28 with TRBJ2-5; D tentatively reads TRBD1 or TRBD2 (6 bases each). Germline CDR1 is MDHEN and CDR2 is SYDVKM. This CDR3 spans 14 amino acids. Trimming stripped 5 bases from V and 3 bases from J, with 13 bases between. CDR3 amino acids: CASSPPGGEETQYF. The DNA of the CDR3 is TGTGCCAGCAGTCCGCCCGGGGGCGAAGAGACCCAGTACTTC.

This clonotype was counted between two and nine times. CDR3: CASSSDRRNTEAFF. The CDR3 coding sequence is TGCGCCAGCAGCTCCGACAGAAGGAACACTGAAGCTTTCTTT. J is TRBJ1-1 and V is TRBV5-1; D is possibly TRBD1 (5 bases). Germline CDR1 reads SGHRS; CDR2 reads YFSETQ. This CDR3 has 14 residues. Trimming left V 3 bases short and J 1 base short, with 10 bases between. Variable domain in full (rest from reference TRBV5-1 and TRBJ1-1): KAGVTQTPRYLIKTRGQQVTLSCSPISGHRSVSWYQQTPGQGLQFLFEYFSETQRNKGNFPGRFSGRQFSNSRSEMNVSTLELGDSALYLCASSSDRRNTEAFFGQGTRLTVV.

In this sample, this clonotype turned up many times. The chain uses TRBV7-9 and TRBJ2-7, with D tentatively TRBD1 (5 bases). V lost 1 base and J 2 bases, leaving 12 bases between the germline ends. The CDR3 extends over 15 amino acids. Germline lookup yields CDR1 SEHNR and CDR2 FQNEAQ (reference sequence). The CDR3 DNA reads TGTGCCAGCAGCTTAGACCGGACACTTACCTACGAGCAGTACTTC. Translation gives CASSLDRTLTYEQYF.

The V and J genes are TRBV7-3 and TRBJ2-2, with 15 bases identical to TRBD2. Germline assignment: CDR1 SGHTA and CDR2 FQGTGA. J was trimmed by 1 base and V by 1 base; bases with no gene match: 16. The CDR3 contains 23 residues. The DNA for the CDR3 is TGTGCCAGCAGCTTAAACCCTTACTTCGCCGGGACTAGCGGGGGGTTGAACACCGGGGAGCTGTTTTTT. Protein sequence: CASSLNPYFAGTSGGLNTGELFF. The full variable domain, its missing parts supplied by reference TRBV7-3 and TRBJ2-2, is GAGVSQTPSNKVTEKGKYVELRCDPISGHTALYWYRQSLGQGPEFLIYFQGTGAADDSGLPNDRFFAVRPEGSVSTLKIQRTERGDSAVYLCASSLNPYFAGTSGGLNTGELFFGEGSRLTVL.

This clonotype was found a few times. J is TRBJ2-3 and V is TRBV19; tentative D call: TRBD1 (6 bases). CDR3 length equals 17 residues. The germline V and J ends were trimmed by 5 bases and 4 bases, with 22 bases remaining between them. The germline V gene encodes CDR1 LNHDA and CDR2 SQIVND (reference sequence). In nucleotides, the CDR3 is TGTGCCAGTAGTTCCCCCGGCAGACAGGTGGTCGCAGATACGCAGTATTTT. Translating it yields CASSSPGRQVVADTQYF.

This clonotype was recorded many times. V is TRBV27 and J is TRBJ2-3; no clear D. The ends were cut back, 3 bases at V and 0 bases at J, with 13 bases in the middle. The germline gives CDR1 MNHEY, CDR2 SMNVEV (reference sequence). There are 16 residues in the CDR3. This chain's CDR3 is CASSFSFMTSTDTQYF. The CDR3 nucleotides are TGTGCCAGCAGTTTTTCGTTCATGACGAGCACAGATACGCAGTATTTT.

This clonotype was counted at least ten times. The chain recombines TRBV28 with TRBJ1-2; D uncertain. Deletions cut 5 bases from V and 0 bases from J, with 10 bases between. Germline CDR1 MDHEN, CDR2 SYDVKM. The CDR3 consists of 14 residues. In DNA, the CDR3 is TGTGCCAGCAGTGACGCCGATCCTAACTATGGCTACACCTTC. Protein: CASSDADPNYGYTF.

V usage is TRBV5-1 and J usage is TRBJ1-1, with 8 positions matching TRBD1. With 4 bases clipped from V and 4 bases from J, the junction kept 9 bases outside the gene matches. The CDR3 spans 15 residues. Germline CDR1 reads SGHRS; CDR2 reads YFSETQ. The CDR3 bases are TGCGCCAGCAGCCGCGACGGACAGGGCGGCACTGAAGCTTTCTTT. Protein product: CASSRDGQGGTEAFF.

This clonotype was observed many times. The V call is TRBV3-1, the J call TRBJ2-5; D remains unclear. V was shortened by 1 base and J by 1 base, with 10 bases between the two germline ends. The CDR3 is 15 amino acids. Germline CDR1 reads LGHDT; CDR2 reads YNNKEL (reference sequence). CDR3 nucleotides: TGTGCCAGCAGCCAAGGGCGACCGATCCAAGAGACCCAGTACTTC. It translates to CASSQGRPIQETQYF.

This clonotype was seen a handful of times. V usage is TRBV20-1 and J usage is TRBJ2-1, with 12 nucleotides matching TRBD2. Unmatched junction bases numbered 8, after V lost 4 bases and J lost 4 bases. From germline, CDR1 is DFQATT and CDR2 SNEGSKA (reference sequence). The length of the CDR3 is 16 residues. The chain's CDR3 is CSAKRPSGGAYNEQFF. The CDR3 DNA is TGCAGTGCTAAAAGACCTAGCGGGGGGGCGTACAATGAGCAGTTCTTC.

This clonotype was seen only a few times. The CDR3 nucleotides read TGTGCCAGCAGCTCAGCGAACACTGAAGCTTTCTTT. Protein product: CASSSANTEAFF. V is TRBV7-9 and J is TRBJ1-1; D is unclear. The CDR3 runs to 12 residues. The V end was cut by 4 bases, the J end by 1 base, with 4 bases between. Germline-derived CDR1 and CDR2 are SEHNR and FQNEAQ (reference sequence). Full variable domain (outside the CDR3, taken from reference TRBV7-9 and TRBJ1-1): DTGVSQNPRHKITKRGQNVTFRCDPISEHNRLYWYRQTLGQGPEFLTYFQNEAQLEKSRLLSDRFSAERPKGSFSTLEIQRTEQGDSAMYLCASSSANTEAFFGQGTRLTVV.

Ten or more counts support this clonotype. V is TRBV29-1 and J is TRBJ2-3; D gene uncertain. Trimming stripped 7 bases from V and 1 base from J, with 15 bases between. Germline assignment: CDR1 SQVTM and CDR2 ANQGSEA. The CDR3 totals 14 residues. DNA for the CDR3: TGCAGCGGGGGAACTGTGGTTCGCACAGATACGCAGTATTTT. Protein: CSGGTVVRTDTQYF.

Many counts were recorded for this clonotype. This CDR3 reads CSAREWDNTDTQYF. CDR3 sequence (DNA): TGCAGTGCTAGAGAGTGGGATAACACAGATACGCAGTATTTT. The chain has TRBV20-1 and TRBJ2-3; D is uncertain. Germline V gene data show CDR1 as DFQATT and CDR2 as SNEGSKA (reference sequence). V gave up 0 bases and J gave up 2 bases, with 9 bases separating them. The CDR3 contains 14 residues.

This clonotype was seen many times. The chain joins TRBV18 to TRBJ2-5, with TRBD2 as a possible D gene (7 bases). Looked up from germline, CDR1 is KGHSH and CDR2 is LQKENI. The CDR3 sequence is 15 residues long. Trimming stripped 1 base from V and 2 bases from J, with 11 bases between. The CDR3 sequence: CASSPQGGPQETQYF. CDR3 sequence (DNA): TGTGCCAGCTCACCACAGGGGGGGCCTCAAGAGACCCAGTACTTC.

In its sample, this clonotype was seen a few times. The chain joins TRBV5-1 to TRBJ1-2; 11 bases line up with TRBD1. Germline V lookup: CDR1 SGHRS, CDR2 YFSETQ. The CDR3 covers 14 residues. After removal of 4 bases from V and 7 bases from J, the junction contained 6 bases not matched to a gene. The CDR3 coding sequence is TGCGCCAGCAGCGTTGGACAGGGGGCTGGTGGCTACACCTTC. Translating gives CASSVGQGAGGYTF.

There are a few counts of this clonotype. The J gene is TRBJ1-2, the V gene TRBV6-5; 8 bases agree with TRBD1. V shed 6 bases and J 3 bases; nucleotides not matched to a gene: 9. This CDR3 comprises 15 residues. Germline CDR1 MNHEY, CDR2 SVGAGI. The CDR3 DNA sequence: TGTGCCAGCAGCCTTACGACAGGGGCCCACTATGGCTACACCTTC. Translating gives CASSLTTGAHYGYTF.